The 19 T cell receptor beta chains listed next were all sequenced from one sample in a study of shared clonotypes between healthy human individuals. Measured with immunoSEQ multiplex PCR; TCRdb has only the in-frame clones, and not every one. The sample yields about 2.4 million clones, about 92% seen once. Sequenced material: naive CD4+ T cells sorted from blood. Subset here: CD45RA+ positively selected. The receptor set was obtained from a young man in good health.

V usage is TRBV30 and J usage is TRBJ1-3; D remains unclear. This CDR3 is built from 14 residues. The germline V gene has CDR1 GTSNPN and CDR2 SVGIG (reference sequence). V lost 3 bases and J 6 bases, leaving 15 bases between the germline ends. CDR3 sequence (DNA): TGTGCCTGGAGACCCTGGAAGGCGGAAAACACCATATATTTT. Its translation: CAWRPWKAENTIYF.

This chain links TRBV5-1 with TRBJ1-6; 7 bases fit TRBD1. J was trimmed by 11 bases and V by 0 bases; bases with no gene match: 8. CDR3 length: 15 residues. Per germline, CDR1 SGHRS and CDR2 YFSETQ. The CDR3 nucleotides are TGCGCCAGCAGCTTGGAAATAACAGGGGTGACACCCCTCCACTTT. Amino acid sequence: CASSLEITGVTPLHF.

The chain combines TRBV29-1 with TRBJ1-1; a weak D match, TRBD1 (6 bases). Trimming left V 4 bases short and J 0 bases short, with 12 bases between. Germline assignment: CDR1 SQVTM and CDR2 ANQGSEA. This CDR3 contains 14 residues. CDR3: CSVVRGSMNTEAFF. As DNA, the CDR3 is TGCAGCGTTGTAAGGGGGAGCATGAACACTGAAGCTTTCTTT.

In DNA form, the CDR3 reads TGCGCCAGCAGCCAAGTACTCTCGTCGGGCGAGCAGTACTTC. It codes for CASSQVLSSGEQYF. The chain has TRBV4-1 and TRBJ2-7; D is uncertain. CDR1 MGHRA and CDR2 YSYEKL come from the germline V gene. The CDR3 is 14 residues long. Trimming shortened V by 1 base and J by 6 bases, and 13 bases separated the two germline ends.

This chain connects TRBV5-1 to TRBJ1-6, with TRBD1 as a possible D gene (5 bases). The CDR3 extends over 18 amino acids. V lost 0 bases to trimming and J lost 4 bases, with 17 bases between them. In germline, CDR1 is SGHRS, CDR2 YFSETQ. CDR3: CASSLEGIIYGYNSPLHF. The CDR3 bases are TGCGCCAGCAGCTTGGAGGGGATCATCTACGGGTATAATTCACCCCTCCACTTT.

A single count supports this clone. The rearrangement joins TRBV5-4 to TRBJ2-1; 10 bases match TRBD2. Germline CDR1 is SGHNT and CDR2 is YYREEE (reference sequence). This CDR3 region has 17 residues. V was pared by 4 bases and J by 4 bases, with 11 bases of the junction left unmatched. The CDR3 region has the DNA TGTGCCAGCAGCCCCAGACCCCCTAGCGGGAGATACAATGAGCAGTTCTTC. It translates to CASSPRPPSGRYNEQFF. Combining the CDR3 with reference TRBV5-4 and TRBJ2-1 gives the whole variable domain ETGVTQSPTHLIKTRGQQVTLRCSSQSGHNTVSWYQQALGQGPQFIFQYYREEENGRGNFPPRFSGLQFPNYSSELNVNALELDDSALYLCASSPRPPSGRYNEQFFGPGTRLTVL.

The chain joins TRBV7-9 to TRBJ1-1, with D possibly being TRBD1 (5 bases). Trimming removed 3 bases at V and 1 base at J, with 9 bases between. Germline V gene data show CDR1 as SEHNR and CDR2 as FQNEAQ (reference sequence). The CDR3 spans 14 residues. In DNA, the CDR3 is TGTGCCAGCAGCTTCTTGGGGGAGAACACTGAAGCTTTCTTT. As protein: CASSFLGENTEAFF.

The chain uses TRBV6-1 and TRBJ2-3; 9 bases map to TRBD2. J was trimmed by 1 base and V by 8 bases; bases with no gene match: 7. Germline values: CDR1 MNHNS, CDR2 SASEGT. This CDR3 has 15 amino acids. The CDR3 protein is CASRGTSLGTDTQYF. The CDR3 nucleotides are TGTGCCAGCCGTGGGACTAGCCTTGGCACAGATACGCAGTATTTT.

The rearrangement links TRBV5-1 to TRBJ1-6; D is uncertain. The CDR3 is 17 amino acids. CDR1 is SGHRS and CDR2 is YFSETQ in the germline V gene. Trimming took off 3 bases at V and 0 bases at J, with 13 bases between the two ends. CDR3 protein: CASSSRIGSSYNSPLHF. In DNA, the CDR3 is TGCGCCAGCAGCTCAAGAATAGGGAGCTCCTATAATTCACCCCTCCACTTT.

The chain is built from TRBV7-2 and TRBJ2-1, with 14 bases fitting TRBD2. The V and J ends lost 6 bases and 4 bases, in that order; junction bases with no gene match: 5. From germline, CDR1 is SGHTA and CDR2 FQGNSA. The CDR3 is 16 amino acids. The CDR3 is CASRGTSGRVYNEQFF. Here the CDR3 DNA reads TGTGCCAGCAGAGGGACTAGCGGGAGAGTGTACAATGAGCAGTTCTTC.

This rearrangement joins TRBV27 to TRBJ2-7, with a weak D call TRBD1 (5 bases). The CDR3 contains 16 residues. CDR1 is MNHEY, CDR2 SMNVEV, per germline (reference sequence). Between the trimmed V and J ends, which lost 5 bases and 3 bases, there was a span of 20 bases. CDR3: CASSQLPPRQNYEQYF. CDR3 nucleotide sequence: TGTGCCAGCAGTCAGCTACCCCCTCGACAGAACTACGAGCAGTACTTC.

The CDR3, as DNA: TGTGCCAGCAGTTCATACGAAGGCCTTGGCTACACCTTC. Encoded protein: CASSSYEGLGYTF. The chain carries TRBV27 and TRBJ1-2; D remains ambiguous. CDR3 size: 13 residues. Germline assignment: CDR1 MNHEY and CDR2 SMNVEV (reference sequence). Trimming removed 4 bases from V and 7 bases from J, with 13 bases in between.

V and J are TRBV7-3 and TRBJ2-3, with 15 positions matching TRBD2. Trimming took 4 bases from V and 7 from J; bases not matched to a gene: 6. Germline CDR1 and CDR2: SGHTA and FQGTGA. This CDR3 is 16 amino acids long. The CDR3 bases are TGTGCCAGCAGCTCAGGACTAGCGGGGGGGCTAAATACGCAGTATTTT. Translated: CASSSGLAGGLNTQYF.

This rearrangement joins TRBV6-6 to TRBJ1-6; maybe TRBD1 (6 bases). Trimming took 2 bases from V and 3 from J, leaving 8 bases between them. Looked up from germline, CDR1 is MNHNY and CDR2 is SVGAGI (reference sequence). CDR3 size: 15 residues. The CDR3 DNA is TGTGCCAGCAGTTACAAACAGGGCTATAATTCACCCCTCCACTTT. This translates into CASSYKQGYNSPLHF.

The CDR3 DNA follows: TGTGCCAGCAGCGTAGAAGGGTTTCGCGATGAGCAGTTCTTC. It encodes CASSVEGFRDEQFF. This chain joins TRBV9 and TRBJ2-1, with D unresolved. CDR1 is SGDLS and CDR2 is YYNGEE in the germline V gene. V lost 0 bases to trimming and J lost 8 bases, with 12 bases between them. The CDR3 runs to 14 residues.

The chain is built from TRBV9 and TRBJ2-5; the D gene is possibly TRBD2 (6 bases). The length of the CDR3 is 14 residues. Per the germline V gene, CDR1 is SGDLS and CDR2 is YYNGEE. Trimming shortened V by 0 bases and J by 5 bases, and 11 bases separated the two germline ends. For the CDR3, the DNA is TGTGCCAGCAGCGTAGCTGACCTAGCGGAGACCCAGTACTTC. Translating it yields CASSVADLAETQYF.

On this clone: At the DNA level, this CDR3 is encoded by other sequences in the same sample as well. CDR3 loop: CASSSGTSGSYEQYF. CDR3 bases: TGTGCCAGCAGCTCCGGGACTAGCGGGAGCTACGAGCAGTACTTC. This sequence joins TRBV7-2 and TRBJ2-7; 14 bases map to TRBD2. Trimming cost V 4 bases and J 3 bases; bases outside gene matches: 2. The germline CDR1 and CDR2 sequences are SGHTA and FQGNSA. The CDR3 has 15 residues.

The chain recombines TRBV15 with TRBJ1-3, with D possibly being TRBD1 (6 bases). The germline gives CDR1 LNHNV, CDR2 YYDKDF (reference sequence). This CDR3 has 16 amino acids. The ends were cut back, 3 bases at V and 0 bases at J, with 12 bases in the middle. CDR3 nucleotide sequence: TGTGCCACCAGCAGGGGCAGGGGCAGCTCTGGAAACACCATATATTTT. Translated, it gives CATSRGRGSSGNTIYF. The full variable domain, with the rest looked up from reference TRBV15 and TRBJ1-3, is DAMVIQNPRYQVTQFGKPVTLSCSQTLNHNVMYWYQQKSSQAPKLLFHYYDKDFNNEADTPDNFQSRRPNTSFCFLDIRSPGLGDTAMYLCATSRGRGSSGNTIYFGEGSWLTVV.

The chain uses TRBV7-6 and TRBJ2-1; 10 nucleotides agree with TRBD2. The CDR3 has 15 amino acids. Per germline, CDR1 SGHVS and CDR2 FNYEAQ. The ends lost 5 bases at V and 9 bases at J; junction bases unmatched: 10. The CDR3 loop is CASSLAGTSVGEQFF. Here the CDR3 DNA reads TGTGCCAGCAGCCTCGCCGGGACTAGCGTAGGTGAGCAGTTCTTC.